This note documents a single T cell receptor (beta chain) sequence. Its target is unknown. The intended depth for sequencing was 1 in 200,000 to 1 in 1 million T cells. Generated by immunoSEQ multiplex PCR, the TCRdb table keeps only in-frame clones and is missing some. The table has about 160,000 clones, 81% seen once. This record belongs to a study of cytotoxic CD8 clonotypes in ibrutinib-treated CLL. Across the study: Over 10 relapsed/refractory, about 14 treatment-naive; around 18 IGHV unmutated. Partial responses totalled approximately 25 and complete responses 2; after median roughly 71 months, roughly 14 remained remitted and roughly twelve progressed. Notes on the study in general: Public clonotypes showed up rarely, and on treatment they shrank or held steady.

This CDR3 has 16 residues. Per germline, CDR1 KGHSH and CDR2 LQKENI. Unmatched junction bases numbered 3, after V lost 4 bases and J lost 2 bases. The chain links TRBV18 to TRBJ2-6; 9 bases agree with TRBD1. This receptor was identified in a human donor with chronic lymphocytic leukemia. The input for sequencing was PBMCs, taken after 12 months of ibrutinib treatment. CDR3 DNA sequence: TGTGCCAGCTCACAACAGGGGGCTACTGGGGCCAACGTCCTGACTTTC. Protein: CASSQQGATGANVLTF.